The rows below give T cell receptor beta chains drawn from one sample of a study of blood T cells in healthy people across ages. MiXCR, run by TCRdb on the 5' RACE reads, gives a single entry per CDR3 protein. Here the sample spans around 1,000,000 distinct CDR3 sequences, approximately 25% being singletons. These data are also associated with another study on T cells of mothers and their children.

Source material: blood. The receptors here all came from a girl aged 2 to 9 in good health. Both conserved end residues are part of each CDR3. The order of the fields is CDR3 DNA, CDR3 protein, D gene, J gene, V gene, clone size. D genes are given only for firm matches. Clone size, where shown, is once, few, many, or a class for clones that have expanded.

CDR3 DNA: TGCAGTGCTAGTGCCAGCGGGGGGAACATCATCGGGCGCACAGATACGCAGTATTTT
CDR3 protein: CSASASGGNIIGRTDTQYF
D gene: TRBD2
J gene: TRBJ2-3
V gene: TRBV20-1
clone size: NA

CDR3 DNA: TGTGCCACCTCGTGGGCAGCGGAAGGATACGAGCAGTACTTC
CDR3 protein: CATSWAAEGYEQYF
D gene: NA
J gene: TRBJ2-7
V gene: TRBV27
clone size: NA

CDR3 DNA: TGTGCCAGCAGCCCGAGGACGGCCGGGGAGACCCAGTACTTC
CDR3 protein: CASSPRTAGETQYF
D gene: NA
J gene: TRBJ2-5
V gene: TRBV2
clone size: NA

CDR3 DNA: TGTGCCAGCAGCCTAGGTTACCGCGGGGTCTACGAGCAGTACTTC
CDR3 protein: CASSLGYRGVYEQYF
D gene: NA
J gene: TRBJ2-7
V gene: TRBV11-2
clone size: few

CDR3 DNA: TGTGCCAGCGCGGGGACAGCCCAAAACATTCAGTACTTC
CDR3 protein: CASAGTAQNIQYF
D gene: NA
J gene: TRBJ2-4
V gene: TRBV18
clone size: many

CDR3 DNA: TGTGCCAGCTTCGGCGGGGGAAGGTACAATGAGCAGTTCTTC
CDR3 protein: CASFGGGRYNEQFF
D gene: TRBD2
J gene: TRBJ2-1
V gene: TRBV27
clone size: few

CDR3 DNA: TGTGCCATCAGGGGGGCCGGGGATCAAGAGACCCAGTACTTC
CDR3 protein: CAIRGAGDQETQYF
D gene: NA
J gene: TRBJ2-5
V gene: TRBV10-3
clone size: many

CDR3 DNA: TGTGCCAGCAGTCTTATGGGACAGATGAACACTGAAGCTTTCTTT
CDR3 protein: CASSLMGQMNTEAFF
D gene: TRBD1
J gene: TRBJ1-1
V gene: TRBV6-2/TRBV6-3
clone size: many

CDR3 DNA: TGTGCCAGCAGACTAGCGGGAGGGCGAAGAGATACGCAGTATTTT
CDR3 protein: CASRLAGGRRDTQYF
D gene: TRBD2
J gene: TRBJ2-3
V gene: TRBV12-3/TRBV12-4
clone size: NA

CDR3 DNA: TGCGCCAGCAGGTCCGGACAGGCGATGCAAGAGACCCAGTACTTC
CDR3 protein: CASRSGQAMQETQYF
D gene: TRBD1
J gene: TRBJ2-5
V gene: TRBV5-1
clone size: few

CDR3 DNA: TGTGCCAGCACCGAGACCGGGGAGCTGTTTTTT
CDR3 protein: CASTETGELFF
D gene: NA
J gene: TRBJ2-2
V gene: TRBV7-2
clone size: many

CDR3 DNA: TGTGCCAGCAGCTCCACTAGCGGGAGACTCGACGAGCAGTACTTC
CDR3 protein: CASSSTSGRLDEQYF
D gene: TRBD2
J gene: TRBJ2-7
V gene: TRBV7-2
clone size: NA

CDR3 DNA: TGTGCCAGCAGCCTACAGGGTACCAACAATGAGCAGTTCTTC
CDR3 protein: CASSLQGTNNEQFF
D gene: NA
J gene: TRBJ2-1
V gene: TRBV28
clone size: few

CDR3 DNA: TGCGCCAGCAGCTTGTCCCCGGGGGGGGCGAATGAGCAGTTCTTC
CDR3 protein: CASSLSPGGANEQFF
D gene: TRBD2
J gene: TRBJ2-1
V gene: TRBV5-1
clone size: NA

CDR3 DNA: TGCAGTGCTAGAGATCTGGGCGGGAACTACGAGCAGTACTTC
CDR3 protein: CSARDLGGNYEQYF
D gene: NA
J gene: TRBJ2-7
V gene: TRBV20-1
clone size: NA

CDR3 DNA: TGCAGTGCTAAAGACAGGGCATTGTTTATGAACACTGAAGCTTTCTTT
CDR3 protein: CSAKDRALFMNTEAFF
D gene: TRBD1
J gene: TRBJ1-1
V gene: TRBV20-1
clone size: few

CDR3 DNA: TGCAGCTATGCGACGGCGAATGAAAAACTGTTTTTT
CDR3 protein: CSYATANEKLFF
D gene: NA
J gene: TRBJ1-4
V gene: TRBV29-1
clone size: NA

CDR3 DNA: TGCAGCGTTCCCCCTGGACAGGGGGCGGGAGAGACCCAGTACTTC
CDR3 protein: CSVPPGQGAGETQYF
D gene: TRBD1
J gene: TRBJ2-5
V gene: TRBV29-1
clone size: few

CDR3 DNA: TGTGCCAGCAGCTTAGTCCCGGAAAGCGGCTACACCTTC
CDR3 protein: CASSLVPESGYTF
D gene: NA
J gene: TRBJ1-2
V gene: TRBV7-2
clone size: NA

CDR3 DNA: TGTGCCAGCAGAACGACAGGATATAGCAATCAGCCCCAGCATTTT
CDR3 protein: CASRTTGYSNQPQHF
D gene: NA
J gene: TRBJ1-5
V gene: TRBV6-5
clone size: few

CDR3 DNA: TGTGCCATCAGTGAGTTGGGGGGCGTCCACAATGAGCAGTTCTTC
CDR3 protein: CAISELGGVHNEQFF
D gene: NA
J gene: TRBJ2-1
V gene: TRBV10-3
clone size: few

CDR3 DNA: TGCAGTGCTAACTCCCGGACTAGCGGGAGGTGGTATTACGAGCAGTACTTC
CDR3 protein: CSANSRTSGRWYYEQYF
D gene: TRBD2
J gene: TRBJ2-7
V gene: TRBV20-1
clone size: NA

CDR3 DNA: TGCGCCAGCAGCCAAGATGTCAGGGTTAACTATGGCTACACCTTC
CDR3 protein: CASSQDVRVNYGYTF
D gene: NA
J gene: TRBJ1-2
V gene: TRBV4-3
clone size: NA

CDR3 DNA: TGTGCCAGCAGCTTAGTACCCAGGGGATACACTGAAGCTTTCTTT
CDR3 protein: CASSLVPRGYTEAFF
D gene: NA
J gene: TRBJ1-1
V gene: TRBV7-2
clone size: NA

CDR3 DNA: TGCAGTGCGCAGAGCGGACAGGGCTCCTACGAGCAGTACTTC
CDR3 protein: CSAQSGQGSYEQYF
D gene: TRBD1
J gene: TRBJ2-7
V gene: TRBV20-1
clone size: few

CDR3 DNA: TGTGCCAGCAGCTTACGAAGGGGGCTGAGCTCCTACAATGAGCAGTTCTTC
CDR3 protein: CASSLRRGLSSYNEQFF
D gene: TRBD1
J gene: TRBJ2-1
V gene: TRBV7-2
clone size: NA

CDR3 DNA: TGCAGTGCTAGAGCAGGGGATCAGCCCCAGCATTTT
CDR3 protein: CSARAGDQPQHF
D gene: NA
J gene: TRBJ1-5
V gene: TRBV20-1
clone size: NA

CDR3 DNA: TGCAGCGGGTATGCTCGAGATACGCAGTATTTT
CDR3 protein: CSGYARDTQYF
D gene: NA
J gene: TRBJ2-3
V gene: TRBV29-1
clone size: NA

CDR3 DNA: TGTGCCAGCAGCTTAAGTCGGCTCGTCAGAGACTATGGCTACACCTTC
CDR3 protein: CASSLSRLVRDYGYTF
D gene: NA
J gene: TRBJ1-2
V gene: TRBV7-2
clone size: few

CDR3 DNA: TGTGCCACCAGTGATGCTGACGGTCGAGATAGCAATCAGCCCCAGCATTTT
CDR3 protein: CATSDADGRDSNQPQHF
D gene: NA
J gene: TRBJ1-5
V gene: TRBV24-1
clone size: NA

CDR3 DNA: TGTGCCAGCAGCCTTCGGGGAAGGAGCGGGATCTACAATGAGCAGTTCTTC
CDR3 protein: CASSLRGRSGIYNEQFF
D gene: TRBD2
J gene: TRBJ2-1
V gene: TRBV7-8
clone size: NA

CDR3 DNA: TGTGCCATTCACTCTAACACTGAAGCTTTCTTT
CDR3 protein: CAIHSNTEAFF
D gene: NA
J gene: TRBJ1-1
V gene: TRBV28
clone size: few

CDR3 DNA: TGTGCCAGCAGCTTACAGCCGCTGGGAACAGTGGGTACTGAAGCTTTCTTT
CDR3 protein: CASSLQPLGTVGTEAFF
D gene: NA
J gene: TRBJ1-1
V gene: TRBV7-9
clone size: NA

CDR3 DNA: TGTGCCACAACAGGGGCTAACTACGAGCAGTACTTC
CDR3 protein: CATTGANYEQYF
D gene: TRBD1
J gene: TRBJ2-7
V gene: TRBV6-5
clone size: NA

CDR3 DNA: TGCAGCGCTAGAGGCGGAAATACGCAGTATTTT
CDR3 protein: CSARGGNTQYF
D gene: NA
J gene: TRBJ2-3
V gene: TRBV29-1
clone size: NA

CDR3 DNA: TGTGCCAGCAGTTTACGACAGGGGGCAGCTAATGAAAAACTGTTTTTT
CDR3 protein: CASSLRQGAANEKLFF
D gene: TRBD1
J gene: TRBJ1-4
V gene: TRBV28
clone size: few

CDR3 DNA: TGTGCCAGCAGCCTTGGGGTCAGCCTGAACACTGAAGCTTTCTTT
CDR3 protein: CASSLGVSLNTEAFF
D gene: NA
J gene: TRBJ1-1
V gene: TRBV5-5
clone size: few

CDR3 DNA: TGCAGTGCTTCAGGTAGAGACAGGCCTGACCAGCCCCAGCATTTT
CDR3 protein: CSASGRDRPDQPQHF
D gene: NA
J gene: TRBJ1-5
V gene: TRBV20-1
clone size: NA

CDR3 DNA: TGCAGCGTTAATTGGGGATCCACTGAAGCTTTCTTT
CDR3 protein: CSVNWGSTEAFF
D gene: NA
J gene: TRBJ1-1
V gene: TRBV29-1
clone size: few

CDR3 DNA: TGTGCCAGCAGCCGAGACTTGAGCTCCTACAATGAGCAGTTCTTC
CDR3 protein: CASSRDLSSYNEQFF
D gene: NA
J gene: TRBJ2-1
V gene: TRBV7-3
clone size: few

CDR3 DNA: TGTGCCAGCAGCCAAGTCCAGGTCCCTAGGGACCAAGGGACCCAGTACTTC
CDR3 protein: CASSQVQVPRDQGTQYF
D gene: NA
J gene: TRBJ2-5
V gene: TRBV3-1
clone size: NA

CDR3 DNA: TGTGCCAGCAGCCTAGGGACAGCCACTGAAGCTTTCTTT
CDR3 protein: CASSLGTATEAFF
D gene: TRBD1
J gene: TRBJ1-1
V gene: TRBV11-2
clone size: few

CDR3 DNA: TGTGCCAGCAGTTTATTCGTGGCTTCAAAGAATGAGCAGTTCTTC
CDR3 protein: CASSLFVASKNEQFF
D gene: NA
J gene: TRBJ2-1
V gene: TRBV28
clone size: NA

CDR3 DNA: TGCAGCGGGGGTTGGGAGACCCAGTACTTC
CDR3 protein: CSGGWETQYF
D gene: NA
J gene: TRBJ2-5
V gene: TRBV20-1
clone size: NA

CDR3 DNA: TGTGCCAGCAAAGCTGGGGCAGGGGAAGAGCAGTACTTC
CDR3 protein: CASKAGAGEEQYF
D gene: NA
J gene: TRBJ2-7
V gene: TRBV27
clone size: few

CDR3 DNA: TGTGCCAGCAGCGTTCAGGGGGGCTCCTACAATGAGCAGTTCTTC
CDR3 protein: CASSVQGGSYNEQFF
D gene: NA
J gene: TRBJ2-1
V gene: TRBV6-1
clone size: few

CDR3 DNA: TGTGCCAGCAGTTTTGGCGTCAGGGAAAGTAATGAAAAACTGTTTTTT
CDR3 protein: CASSFGVRESNEKLFF
D gene: NA
J gene: TRBJ1-4
V gene: TRBV12-3/TRBV12-4
clone size: NA

CDR3 DNA: TGCAGCGAAGTACAGGGGTCCCCCCACGAGCAGTACTTC
CDR3 protein: CSEVQGSPHEQYF
D gene: TRBD1
J gene: TRBJ2-7
V gene: TRBV29-1
clone size: NA

CDR3 DNA: TGTGCCAGCAGACGGACAGGGGTGGCCCACGAGCAGTACTTC
CDR3 protein: CASRRTGVAHEQYF
D gene: TRBD1
J gene: TRBJ2-7
V gene: TRBV27
clone size: NA

CDR3 DNA: TGTGCCAGCAGCTTAGAGGTTGGGACAGCACAAGAGACCCAGTACTTC
CDR3 protein: CASSLEVGTAQETQYF
D gene: TRBD1
J gene: TRBJ2-5
V gene: TRBV7-9
clone size: NA